What follows are 9 T cell receptor beta chains derived from one specimen sequenced in a study of blood T cell repertoires in COVID-19. TCRdb keeps only in-frame clones here, not all; method: immunoSEQ multiplex PCR. The sample carries 200,000 to 300,000 clones, around 88% recorded once. The specimen was PBMCs or T cells enriched from blood (not recorded which). All receptors come from a middle-aged woman with acute COVID-19.

This clone showed up just once. Relative to the germline gene, one junction end is altered; a read error may explain this. V and J are TRBV5-5 and TRBJ2-3; 8 nucleotides align to TRBD1. This CDR3 has 14 amino acids. The V gene's germline CDR1 is SGHKS and CDR2 YYEKEE (reference sequence). As DNA, the CDR3 is TGTGCCAGCAGTTTGGACAGGGCCGCAGATACGCAGTATTTT. This gives the protein CASSLDRAADTQYF.

V usage is TRBV5-1 and J usage is TRBJ2-2; perhaps TRBD2 as D (5 bases). This CDR3 has 14 amino acids. CDR1 is SGHRS, CDR2 YFSETQ, per germline. DNA of the CDR3: TGCGCATCGGGAAGGGCAGACAACACCGGGGAGCTGTTTTTT. Translating it yields CASGRADNTGELFF.

The CDR3 here is CASSQDAYGYTF. The CDR3 DNA reads as TGTGCCAGCAGCCAAGATGCGTATGGCTACACCTTC. This rearrangement joins TRBV4-2 to TRBJ1-2; D is unresolved. Trimming cost V 0 bases and J 5 bases, with 4 bases left between them. The germline CDR1 and CDR2 sequences are LGHNA and YNFKEQ. The CDR3 runs to 12 residues.

The J gene is TRBJ2-2, the V gene TRBV19; D might be TRBD2 (5 bases). The CDR3 is 13 residues long. The germline V gene has CDR1 LNHDA and CDR2 SQIVND (reference sequence). Trimming took 7 bases from V and 3 from J, leaving 9 bases between them. The CDR3 sequence: CASKTGYTGELFF. In nucleotides, the CDR3 is TGTGCCAGTAAAACGGGATACACCGGGGAGCTGTTTTTT.

The chain couples TRBV24-1 to TRBJ2-3; 8 positions match TRBD1. J was trimmed by 3 bases and V by 9 bases; bases with no gene match: 10. The CDR3 contains 15 residues. Germline lookup yields CDR1 KGHDR and CDR2 SFDVKD. For the CDR3, the DNA is TGTGCCACCGCACCACAGGGGGTCGGGACAGATACGCAGTATTTT. Encoded protein: CATAPQGVGTDTQYF.

The chain uses TRBV29-1 and TRBJ2-7; D perhaps matches TRBD1 (6 bases). The germline V gene has CDR1 SQVTM and CDR2 ANQGSEA. V was cut by 5 bases and J by 3 bases, with 20 bases left in between. The CDR3 has 15 amino acids. The CDR3: CSVLKLTGRSYEQYF. The CDR3 DNA reads as TGCAGCGTTCTAAAACTTACAGGGAGAAGCTACGAGCAGTACTTC.

Details on this clone: Different DNA sequences within this sample yield the same CDR3. This chain links TRBV24-1 with TRBJ1-1; unclear D gene. The CDR3 has 13 amino acids. V was clipped by 3 bases and J by 2 bases, with 6 bases between them. Germline V gene lookup returns CDR1 KGHDR and CDR2 SFDVKD. CDR3 loop: CATSDGRNTEAFF. The CDR3 DNA reads TGTGCCACCAGTGATGGGAGAAACACTGAAGCTTTCTTT.

In its sample, this clone was seen once. The chain combines TRBV4-3 with TRBJ2-3, with 10 bases aligning to TRBD1. The CDR3 spans 18 residues. The germline gives CDR1 LGHNA, CDR2 YSLEER. V lost 0 bases and J lost 2; bases outside the gene matches: 8. The CDR3 DNA follows: TGCGCCAGCAGCCAAGATGGCCGGACAGGGGGATACACAGATACGCAGTATTTT. It translates to CASSQDGRTGGYTDTQYF.

This clone was counted a few times. The gene calls are TRBV9 and TRBJ1-5, with 7 bases identical to TRBD1. The V gene end was trimmed by 0 bases and the J gene end by 3 bases; junction bases not matched to a gene: 9. Germline loops: CDR1 SGDLS, CDR2 YYNGEE. There are 17 residues in the CDR3. CDR3 in amino acids: CASSVEDRPTHNQPQHF. As DNA, the CDR3 is TGTGCCAGCAGCGTAGAGGACAGGCCCACTCACAATCAGCCCCAGCATTTT.